A selection of T cell receptor beta chains follows, all from one sample in a study of T-cell memory formation after mild COVID-19. From the 5' RACE reads, TCRdb called clonotypes with MiXCR, one entry per CDR3 protein. The sample carries just over 60,000 distinct CDR3 sequences, approximately 9% recorded once. Sequences were obtained from PBMCs or a T cell subset sorted from them (not recorded which). These receptors all come from a man between 18 and 29 years old who had mild COVID-19 (a few samples of this study predate the infection). Cell type and time point are not known. The CDR3 runs from the conserved cysteine through the conserved F or W. A D gene is named only where the DNA matches it firmly. Size is omitted from some rows. Given values are once, few, many or a class for expanded clones.

v_call: TRBV12-3/TRBV12-4
d_call: .
j_call: TRBJ1-5
clone_size: .
cdr3_nt: TGTGCCAGCAGTGGGGACACCGTTAATCAGCCCCAGCATTTT
cdr3_aa: CASSGDTVNQPQHF

v_call: TRBV12-3/TRBV12-4
d_call: TRBD1
j_call: TRBJ1-5
clone_size: .
cdr3_nt: TGTGCCAGCAGTTTCGGGACAGGGGATCAGCCCCAGCATTTT
cdr3_aa: CASSFGTGDQPQHF

v_call: TRBV7-2
d_call: TRBD2
j_call: TRBJ2-2
clone_size: .
cdr3_nt: TGTGCCAGCAGCTCCGTAGCGGGGGCCGGGGAGCTGTTTTTT
cdr3_aa: CASSSVAGAGELFF

v_call: TRBV5-4
d_call: .
j_call: TRBJ2-6
clone_size: many
cdr3_nt: TGTGCCAGCAGCTTGCCAGGTTCTGGGGCCAACGTCCTGACTTTC
cdr3_aa: CASSLPGSGANVLTF

v_call: TRBV2
d_call: .
j_call: TRBJ2-7
clone_size: few
cdr3_nt: TGTGCCAGCAGTGTCCGGCCTCCTGTGGACGAGCAGTACTTC
cdr3_aa: CASSVRPPVDEQYF

v_call: TRBV3-1
d_call: .
j_call: TRBJ2-2
clone_size: .
cdr3_nt: TGTGCCAGCAGCCTCCCGGGGGGCCCGAACACCGGGGAGCTGTTTTTT
cdr3_aa: CASSLPGGPNTGELFF

v_call: TRBV6-5
d_call: .
j_call: TRBJ2-1
clone_size: few
cdr3_nt: TGTGCCAGCAGTTCTCCCACAAAATCTACGGGTGAGCAGTTCTTC
cdr3_aa: CASSSPTKSTGEQFF

v_call: TRBV28
d_call: TRBD1
j_call: TRBJ1-2
clone_size: .
cdr3_nt: TGTGCCAGCAGGCCAGGGGGCTATGGCTACACCTTC
cdr3_aa: CASRPGGYGYTF

v_call: TRBV6-6
d_call: TRBD1
j_call: TRBJ1-6
clone_size: .
cdr3_nt: TGTGCCAGCAGATTGGGACAGGCTAATTCACCCCTCCACTTT
cdr3_aa: CASRLGQANSPLHF

v_call: TRBV4-1
d_call: TRBD2
j_call: TRBJ2-3
clone_size: many
cdr3_nt: TGCGCCAGCAGCCCCATCCGACTAGCGGGGGATACAGATACGCAGTATTTT
cdr3_aa: CASSPIRLAGDTDTQYF

v_call: TRBV29-1
d_call: TRBD2
j_call: TRBJ2-1
clone_size: many
cdr3_nt: TGCAGCGTTGGGGCCGCGGCGGGGGGGCCTCGAAATGAGCAGTTCTTC
cdr3_aa: CSVGAAAGGPRNEQFF

v_call: TRBV7-2
d_call: .
j_call: TRBJ1-1
clone_size: .
cdr3_nt: TGTGCCAGCAGCTTAAGGAGTAACACTGAAGCTTTCTTT
cdr3_aa: CASSLRSNTEAFF

v_call: TRBV5-1
d_call: .
j_call: TRBJ2-2
clone_size: few
cdr3_nt: TGCGCCAGCAGCTTCGTGATCACCGGGGAGCTGTTTTTT
cdr3_aa: CASSFVITGELFF

v_call: TRBV12-3/TRBV12-4
d_call: TRBD2
j_call: TRBJ2-7
clone_size: few
cdr3_nt: TGTGCCAGCAGCCCCTCGCGGGGGGTGTCCTACGAGCAGTACTTC
cdr3_aa: CASSPSRGVSYEQYF

v_call: TRBV9
d_call: .
j_call: TRBJ2-3
clone_size: many
cdr3_nt: TGTGCCAGCAGCGTAATGGACGCAGATACGCAGTATTTT
cdr3_aa: CASSVMDADTQYF

v_call: TRBV12-3/TRBV12-4
d_call: .
j_call: TRBJ2-3
clone_size: .
cdr3_nt: TGTGCCAGCAGTTTAAGTGGAGGTGTAGATACGCAGTATTTT
cdr3_aa: CASSLSGGVDTQYF

v_call: TRBV7-8
d_call: .
j_call: TRBJ2-1
clone_size: many
cdr3_nt: TGTGCCAGCAGCACCCGGACGAGCTCAGGGGAGCAGTTCTTC
cdr3_aa: CASSTRTSSGEQFF

v_call: TRBV7-2
d_call: TRBD1
j_call: TRBJ2-4
clone_size: few
cdr3_nt: TGTGCCAGCAGCTTCAACAGGGGAGACATTCAGTACTTC
cdr3_aa: CASSFNRGDIQYF

v_call: TRBV6-5
d_call: TRBD1
j_call: TRBJ2-3
clone_size: many
cdr3_nt: TGTGCCACAAAGCGCACAGGGGGAGATACGCAGTATTTT
cdr3_aa: CATKRTGGDTQYF

v_call: TRBV29-1
d_call: TRBD1
j_call: TRBJ1-2
clone_size: few
cdr3_nt: TGCAGCGTTGAGGGGTCAGGGGGAGGCTACACCTTC
cdr3_aa: CSVEGSGGGYTF

v_call: TRBV9
d_call: TRBD1
j_call: TRBJ2-2
clone_size: few
cdr3_nt: TGTGCCAGCAGCGTGGGGGGACAGGGGAACACCGGGGAGCTGTTTTTT
cdr3_aa: CASSVGGQGNTGELFF

v_call: TRBV7-2
d_call: .
j_call: TRBJ1-2
clone_size: .
cdr3_nt: TGTGCCAGCAGCCTGAATTGGGACCCCACCTATGGCTACACCTTC
cdr3_aa: CASSLNWDPTYGYTF

v_call: TRBV20-1
d_call: .
j_call: TRBJ1-3
clone_size: many
cdr3_nt: TGCAGTGCTAAAGACAGGACCTCTGGAAACACCATATATTTT
cdr3_aa: CSAKDRTSGNTIYF

v_call: TRBV9
d_call: .
j_call: TRBJ2-1
clone_size: many
cdr3_nt: TGTGCCAGCAGCGGAACCGGGACCCTTGTAGGGCAGTTCTTC
cdr3_aa: CASSGTGTLVGQFF

v_call: TRBV10-3
d_call: .
j_call: TRBJ1-3
clone_size: few
cdr3_nt: TGTGCCGCCCCCATCCCCCCGGCTGGAAACACCATATATTTT
cdr3_aa: CAAPIPPAGNTIYF

v_call: TRBV11-2
d_call: .
j_call: TRBJ2-2
clone_size: few
cdr3_nt: TGTGCCAGCAGCGCCCAGGGGGGGGAGCTGTTTTTT
cdr3_aa: CASSAQGGELFF

v_call: TRBV6-5
d_call: TRBD1
j_call: TRBJ1-2
clone_size: .
cdr3_nt: TGTGCCGCCCGCCAAGGCTCAGGGGGCTATGGCTACACCTTC
cdr3_aa: CAARQGSGGYGYTF

v_call: TRBV6-1
d_call: TRBD1
j_call: TRBJ1-5
clone_size: few
cdr3_nt: TGTGCCAGCAGCGGGACAGGGGTCGGTCGGAGCAATCAGCCCCAGCATTTT
cdr3_aa: CASSGTGVGRSNQPQHF

v_call: TRBV4-2
d_call: .
j_call: TRBJ2-3
clone_size: many
cdr3_nt: TGTGCCAGCAGCCACCGGCCGGAGACGGCGCAGTATTTT
cdr3_aa: CASSHRPETAQYF

v_call: TRBV20-1
d_call: .
j_call: TRBJ2-1
clone_size: few
cdr3_nt: TGCAGTGCTAGACCGGAAAGCTCCTACAATGAGCAGTTCTTC
cdr3_aa: CSARPESSYNEQFF

v_call: TRBV12-3/TRBV12-4
d_call: .
j_call: TRBJ1-4
clone_size: .
cdr3_nt: TGTGCCAGCAGCTCGGACAGATCTAATGAAAAACTGTTTTTT
cdr3_aa: CASSSDRSNEKLFF

v_call: TRBV4-1
d_call: .
j_call: TRBJ2-3
clone_size: many
cdr3_nt: TGCGCCAGCAGCCAAGAAAGGACCCCCAGCACAGATACGCAGTATTTT
cdr3_aa: CASSQERTPSTDTQYF

v_call: TRBV12-3/TRBV12-4
d_call: TRBD1
j_call: TRBJ1-2
clone_size: .
cdr3_nt: TGTGCCAGCAGGGAATTGGCTGTGACAGGGATGGGTAACTATGGCTACACCTTC
cdr3_aa: CASRELAVTGMGNYGYTF

v_call: TRBV10-3
d_call: .
j_call: TRBJ2-3
clone_size: few
cdr3_nt: TGTGCCATCAGTGAGTTCCTAGCAAGCACAGATACGCAGTATTTT
cdr3_aa: CAISEFLASTDTQYF

v_call: TRBV18
d_call: TRBD1
j_call: TRBJ2-5
clone_size: .
cdr3_nt: TGTGCCAGCTCACCAAGTGAGGGGGCGAGGGAGACCCAGTACTTC
cdr3_aa: CASSPSEGARETQYF

v_call: TRBV12-3/TRBV12-4
d_call: .
j_call: TRBJ2-3
clone_size: many
cdr3_nt: TGTGCCAGCAGTTTAGAGGTTCTGAGCACAGATACGCAGTATTTT
cdr3_aa: CASSLEVLSTDTQYF

v_call: TRBV5-1
d_call: .
j_call: TRBJ1-1
clone_size: .
cdr3_nt: TGCGCCAGCAGCCCTTTGACAGCCTTGAACACTGAAGCTTTCTTT
cdr3_aa: CASSPLTALNTEAFF

v_call: TRBV27
d_call: TRBD1
j_call: TRBJ1-5
clone_size: .
cdr3_nt: TGTGCCACCTCAGGGGGAAGCAATCAGCCCCAGCATTTT
cdr3_aa: CATSGGSNQPQHF

v_call: TRBV12-3/TRBV12-4
d_call: TRBD2
j_call: TRBJ2-7
clone_size: few
cdr3_nt: TGTGCCAGCAGATCTAGCGGGGGAGCCTACGAGCAGTACTTC
cdr3_aa: CASRSSGGAYEQYF

v_call: TRBV7-9
d_call: .
j_call: TRBJ2-5
clone_size: .
cdr3_nt: TGTGCCAGCAGCACAAACGGGGGAGAGACCCAGTACTTC
cdr3_aa: CASSTNGGETQYF

v_call: TRBV5-1
d_call: .
j_call: TRBJ2-1
clone_size: medium-sized
cdr3_nt: TGCGCCAGCAGCCGTGTTCTAGTGGGTGAGCAGTTCTTC
cdr3_aa: CASSRVLVGEQFF

v_call: TRBV6-2/TRBV6-3
d_call: TRBD1
j_call: TRBJ2-3
clone_size: few
cdr3_nt: TGTGCCAGCAGTTACCGGACAGGGGGCGCAGATACGCAGTATTTT
cdr3_aa: CASSYRTGGADTQYF

v_call: TRBV6-5
d_call: .
j_call: TRBJ2-5
clone_size: many
cdr3_nt: TGTGCCAGCGGCGGCGGGGACAGCCGGGAGACCCAGTACTTC
cdr3_aa: CASGGGDSRETQYF

v_call: TRBV19
d_call: .
j_call: TRBJ1-5
clone_size: once
cdr3_nt: TGTGCCAGTACCATGGCGGGGGTCCGGCCCCAGCATTTT
cdr3_aa: CASTMAGVRPQHF

v_call: TRBV5-4
d_call: TRBD2
j_call: TRBJ2-2
clone_size: few
cdr3_nt: TGTGCCAGCAGCATCGGGACTAGCGTGCCCGGGGAGCTGTTTTTT
cdr3_aa: CASSIGTSVPGELFF

v_call: TRBV20-1
d_call: .
j_call: TRBJ2-6
clone_size: .
cdr3_nt: TGCAGTGCTAGACGCTCTGGGGCCAACGTCCTGACTTTC
cdr3_aa: CSARRSGANVLTF

v_call: TRBV11-3
d_call: .
j_call: TRBJ2-1
clone_size: .
cdr3_nt: TGTGCCAGCAGCTTAAACCCCGGCGACAATGAGCAGTTCTTC
cdr3_aa: CASSLNPGDNEQFF

v_call: TRBV29-1
d_call: TRBD1
j_call: TRBJ1-4
clone_size: .
cdr3_nt: TGCAGCGTGGCCCCGTCAGGGGGAACTAATGAAAAACTGTTTTTT
cdr3_aa: CSVAPSGGTNEKLFF

v_call: TRBV28
d_call: TRBD2
j_call: TRBJ2-1
clone_size: many
cdr3_nt: TGTGCCAGCAGCCCATCCCCTAGCGGGGGGGCCCATGAGCAGTTCTTC
cdr3_aa: CASSPSPSGGAHEQFF